Detailed here is one T cell receptor beta chain. Its matching antigen is unknown. Survey-level resolution applied to immunoSEQ assay v3.0. The sequencing target was 40,000-50,000 T-cell genomes per sample. Profiled with immunoSEQ multiplex PCR; TCRdb holds only in-frame clones, not every one. Among 25,000 or so clones, around nine tenths were seen once, and the ten largest hold 4.1%. V was shortened by 6 bases and J by 6 bases, with 15 bases between the two germline ends. CDR3 length: 13 amino acids. The germline CDR1 and CDR2 sequences are MNHEY and SVGAGI. The data were obtained in a study of long-term antiretroviral therapy in people with HIV. Study in general: Sampling started about a decade before the 2015 immediate-ART recommendation. Regarding the study as a whole: Post-ART diversity increased but stayed below transplant donor controls.

Going into DNA extraction, samples held roughly 0.85-11 million cryopreserved PBMC. The origin of this receptor is a woman aged 18 to 35 with HIV. The material was unsorted PBMCs, obtained 0.5 years after starting antiretroviral therapy. The chain couples TRBV6-5 to TRBJ2-7; a weak D match, TRBD2 (6 bases). CDR3: CASSPGLPSEQYF. The CDR3 DNA follows: TGTGCCAGCAGCCCGGGACTTCCTTCCGAGCAGTACTTC.